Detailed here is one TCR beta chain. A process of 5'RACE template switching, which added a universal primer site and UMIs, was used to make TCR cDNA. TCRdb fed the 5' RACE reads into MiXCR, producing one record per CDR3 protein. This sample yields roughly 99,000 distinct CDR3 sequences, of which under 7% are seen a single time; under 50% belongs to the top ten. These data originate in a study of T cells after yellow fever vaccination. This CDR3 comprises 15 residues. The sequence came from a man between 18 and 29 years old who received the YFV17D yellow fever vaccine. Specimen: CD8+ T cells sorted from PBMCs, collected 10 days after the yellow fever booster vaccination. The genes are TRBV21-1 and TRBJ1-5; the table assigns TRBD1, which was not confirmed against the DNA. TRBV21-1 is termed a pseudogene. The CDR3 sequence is CARGDRGRSNQPQHF. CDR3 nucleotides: TGTGCCAGGGGGGACAGGGGAAGAAGCAATCAGCCCCAGCATTTT.